This T cell receptor beta chain was profiled in a study of T cell changes during pregnancy in multiple sclerosis. Germline V gene sequence: CDR1 SGHTA, CDR2 FQGNSA. The V gene lost 5 bases and the J gene lost 1 base, with 15 bases spanning the gap. This CDR3 is built from 16 residues. Repertoires were generated with immunoSEQ multiplex PCR, while TCRdb's copy carries only in-frame clones and drops some. Of around 75,000 clones in the sample, about 94% were seen once. The sequence was collected from a female donor with multiple sclerosis, enrolled in a pregnancy study. Sequenced material: CD4+ T cells from peripheral blood mononuclear cells, taken after pregnancy. This rearrangement joins TRBV7-2 to TRBJ2-4, with D possibly TRBD1 on 6 matching bases. CDR3 bases: TGTGCCAGCAGCCAGGGGCCCAAAGGTGCCAAAAACATTCAGTACTTC. Translation: CASSQGPKGAKNIQYF.